This T cell receptor (beta chain) was sequenced for a study of T cell repertoires in cytomegalovirus infection. In the study overall: Peptides in the study included HLA-C-restricted and HLA-B-restricted CMV epitopes. Public TCR beta signatures provided an indication of both CMV infection and a matching HLA type.

General study findings and limits: The ex vivo response showed dominance by HLA-C-restricted CMV-specific TCR beta clonotypes. Cumulative frequency (of public TCR beta family members) identified carriers of CMV plus the relevant HLA.

The V end was cut by 5 bases, the J end by 6 bases, with 10 bases between. The length of the CDR3 is 13 residues. Germline CDR1 and CDR2: MNHEY and SMNVEV (reference sequence). Worth noting for this clonotype: Its antigen is unidentified.

TCRdb re-analysed the reads in MiXCR, keeping a single row per CDR3 protein. The sample shows 35,000 to 55,000 distinct CDR3 sequences, around 21% of them seen only once. The TCR was taken from a human donor in good health (CMV status not recorded). Some clones in this sample may be carry-over from other donors' samples. V is TRBV27 and J is TRBJ2-2; D is unclear. The specimen comprised CD8+ T cells from cultured PBMCs, sampled from culture after CMV antigen stimulation. CDR3: CASSPMGSGELFF. Written as DNA, the CDR3 is TGTGCCAGCAGTCCAATGGGGTCCGGGGAGCTGTTTTTT.